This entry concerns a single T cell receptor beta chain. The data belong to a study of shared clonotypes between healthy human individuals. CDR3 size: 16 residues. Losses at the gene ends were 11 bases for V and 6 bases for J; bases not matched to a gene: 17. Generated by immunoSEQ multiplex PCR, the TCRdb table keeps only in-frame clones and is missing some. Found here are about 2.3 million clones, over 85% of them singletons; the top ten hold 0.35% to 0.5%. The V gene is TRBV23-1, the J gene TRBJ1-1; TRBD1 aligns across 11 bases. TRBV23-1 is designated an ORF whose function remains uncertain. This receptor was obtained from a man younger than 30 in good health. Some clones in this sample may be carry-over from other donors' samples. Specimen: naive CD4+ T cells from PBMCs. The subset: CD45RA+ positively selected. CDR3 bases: TGCGCCCCCAAAACACCGGGACAGGGGGTTGTAGCTGAAGCTTTCTTT. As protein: CAPKTPGQGVVAEAFF.